This T cell receptor beta chain was captured by sequencing in a study of control samples from healthy donors and cancer patients. Trimming removed 0 bases from V and 6 bases from J, with 17 bases in between. The germline gives CDR1 SGHTA, CDR2 FQGTGA. The CDR3 contains 16 residues. The method was immunoSEQ multiplex PCR; TCRdb's version includes in-frame clones alone and lacks a portion of them. The sample has 120,000 or so clones, about 90% seen once. The specimen was blood. The chain joins TRBV7-3 to TRBJ1-2; TRBD1 might be the D (5 bases). This sequence originates from a young man in good health. CDR3 loop: CASSLTGDSPRDGYTF. The CDR3 bases are TGTGCCAGCAGCTTAACGGGTGACAGCCCTAGGGATGGCTACACCTTC.